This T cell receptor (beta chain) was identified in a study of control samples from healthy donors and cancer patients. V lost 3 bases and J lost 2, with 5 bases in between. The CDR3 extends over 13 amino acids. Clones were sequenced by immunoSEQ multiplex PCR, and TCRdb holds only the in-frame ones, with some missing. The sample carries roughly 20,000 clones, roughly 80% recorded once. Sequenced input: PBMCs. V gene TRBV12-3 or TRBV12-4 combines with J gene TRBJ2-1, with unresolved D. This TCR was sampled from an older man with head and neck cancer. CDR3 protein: CASSFEAYNEQFF. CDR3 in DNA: TGTGCCAGCAGTTTTGAGGCCTACAATGAGCAGTTCTTC.